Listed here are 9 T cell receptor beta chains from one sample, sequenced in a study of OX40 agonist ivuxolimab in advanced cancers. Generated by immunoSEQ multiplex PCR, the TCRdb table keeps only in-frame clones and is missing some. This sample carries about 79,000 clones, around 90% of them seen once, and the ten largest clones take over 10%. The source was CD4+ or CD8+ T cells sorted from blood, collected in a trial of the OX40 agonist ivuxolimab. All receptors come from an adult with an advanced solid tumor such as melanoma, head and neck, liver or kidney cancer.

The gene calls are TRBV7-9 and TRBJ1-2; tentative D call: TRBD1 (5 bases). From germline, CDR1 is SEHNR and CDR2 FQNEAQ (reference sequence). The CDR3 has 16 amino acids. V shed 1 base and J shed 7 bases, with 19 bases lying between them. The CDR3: CASSLEGASRTTGYTF. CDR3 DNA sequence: TGTGCCAGCAGCTTAGAAGGGGCGAGTCGGACAACTGGCTACACCTTC.

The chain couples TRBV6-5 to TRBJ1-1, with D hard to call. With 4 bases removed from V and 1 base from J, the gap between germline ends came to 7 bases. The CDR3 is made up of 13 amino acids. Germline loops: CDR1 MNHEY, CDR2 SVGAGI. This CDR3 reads CASSLRWNTEAFF. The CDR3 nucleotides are TGTGCCAGCAGTTTACGTTGGAACACTGAAGCTTTCTTT.

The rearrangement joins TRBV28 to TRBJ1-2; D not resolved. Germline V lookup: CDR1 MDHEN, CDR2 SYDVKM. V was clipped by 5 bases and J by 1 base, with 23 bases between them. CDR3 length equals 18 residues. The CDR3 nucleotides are TGTGCCAGCAGTCCCCATGGGTTGGAGGGCGGGTATAACTATGGCTACACCTTC. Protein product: CASSPHGLEGGYNYGYTF.

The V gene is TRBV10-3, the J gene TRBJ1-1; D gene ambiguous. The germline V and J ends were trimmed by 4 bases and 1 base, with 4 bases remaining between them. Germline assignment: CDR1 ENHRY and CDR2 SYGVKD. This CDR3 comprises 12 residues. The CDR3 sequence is CAISGQNTEAFF. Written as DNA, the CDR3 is TGTGCCATCAGTGGACAGAACACTGAAGCTTTCTTT.

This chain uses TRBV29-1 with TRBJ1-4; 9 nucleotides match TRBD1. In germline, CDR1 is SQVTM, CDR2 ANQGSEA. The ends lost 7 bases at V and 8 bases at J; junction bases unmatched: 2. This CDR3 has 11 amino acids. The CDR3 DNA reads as TGCAGCGGTGGGACAGGGGAAAAACTGTTTTTT. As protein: CSGGTGEKLFF.

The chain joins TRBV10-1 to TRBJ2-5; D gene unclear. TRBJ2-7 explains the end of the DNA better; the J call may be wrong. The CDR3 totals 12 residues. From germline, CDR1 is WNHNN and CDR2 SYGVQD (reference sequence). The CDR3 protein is CASSESGYEQYF. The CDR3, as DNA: TGCGCCAGCAGTGAGTCAGGATACGAGCAGTACTTC.

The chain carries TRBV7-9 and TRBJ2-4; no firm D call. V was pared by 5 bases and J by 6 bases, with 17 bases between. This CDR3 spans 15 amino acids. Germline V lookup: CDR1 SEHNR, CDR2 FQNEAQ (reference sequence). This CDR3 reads CASSRGRVGGNIQYF. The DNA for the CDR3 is TGTGCCAGCAGCCGCGGACGGGTGGGTGGAAACATTCAGTACTTC.

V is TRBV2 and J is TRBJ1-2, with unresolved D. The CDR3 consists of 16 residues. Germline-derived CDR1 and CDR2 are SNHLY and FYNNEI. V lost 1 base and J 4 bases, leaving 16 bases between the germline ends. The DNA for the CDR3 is TGTGCCAGCAGTGAAGGGGAGGGATTGTCGCCCTATGGCTACACCTTC. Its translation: CASSEGEGLSPYGYTF.

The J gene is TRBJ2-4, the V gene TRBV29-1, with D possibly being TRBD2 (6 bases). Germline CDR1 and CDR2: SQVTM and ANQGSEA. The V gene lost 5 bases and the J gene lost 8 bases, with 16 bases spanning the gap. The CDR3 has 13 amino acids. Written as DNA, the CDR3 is TGCAGCGTTCATGTCGGCGGGACGGACATTCAGTACTTC. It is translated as CSVHVGGTDIQYF. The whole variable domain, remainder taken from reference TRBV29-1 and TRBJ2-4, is SAVISQKPSRDICQRGTSLTIQCQVDSQVTMMFWYRQQPGQSLTLIATANQGSEATYESGFVIDKFPISRPNLTFSTLTVSNMSPEDSSIYLCSVHVGGTDIQYFGAGTRLSVL.